This is a list of T cell receptor beta chains from one sample in a study of CD8 T cells in Susac syndrome. TCRdb reprocessed the immunoSEQ multiplex PCR reads via MiXCR and lists one record per CDR3 protein. The repertoire consists of about 120,000 distinct CDR3 sequences, with approximately 91% occurring once and the leading ten covering less than 0.15%. Source material: CD4+ T cells from PBMCs. These receptors all come from a human donor in good health. The CDR3 runs from the conserved cysteine through the conserved F or W. D genes are given only for firm matches. A clone size is listed for some rows: how often the clone was seen (once, few, many), or a class if it is expanded.

clone size	D gene	V gene	J gene	CDR3 DNA	CDR3 protein
-	-	TRBV19	TRBJ1-3	TGTGCCAGTAGCGAAGGACACCTACTCCACTCTGGAAACACCATATATTTT	CASSEGHLLHSGNTIYF
-	-	TRBV7-8	TRBJ2-7	TGTGCCAGCAGCTTACCGGACACAAACTACGAGCAGTACTTC	CASSLPDTNYEQYF
-	TRBD2	TRBV7-8	TRBJ2-1	TGTGCCAGCAGCTTAGTTCGGGGGGGAGATGGGAATGAGCAGTTCTTC	CASSLVRGGDGNEQFF
-	-	TRBV5-1	TRBJ2-2	TGCGCCAGCGTTGGGGGCTTCACCGGGGAGCTGTTTTTT	CASVGGFTGELFF
-	-	TRBV12-5	TRBJ1-2	TGTGCTAGTGGGGACAGTGCTAACTATGGCTACACCTTC	CASGDSANYGYTF
-	-	TRBV19	TRBJ2-7	TGTGCCAGTACCTCGCCAGGCTTGGAGTACGAGCAGTACTTC	CASTSPGLEYEQYF
-	TRBD1	TRBV20-1	TRBJ1-3	TGCAGTGCTAGAGGCTTGACAGGGGTTGGAAACACCATATATTTT	CSARGLTGVGNTIYF
-	-	TRBV5-1	TRBJ2-3	TGCGCCAGCAGCTTGGAGGGGAGGGGGACAGATACGCAGTATTTT	CASSLEGRGTDTQYF
-	-	TRBV6-2/TRBV6-3	TRBJ2-1	TGTGCCAGCAGTTACATTGCAGGGGTTTACAATGAGCAGTTCTTC	CASSYIAGVYNEQFF
-	TRBD1	TRBV18	TRBJ1-2	TGTGCCAGCTCACCGCCCACAACAGGGGGCTATGGCTACACCTTC	CASSPPTTGGYGYTF
-	-	TRBV20-1	TRBJ1-1	TGCAGTGCTAGAGATAGCATTACAGATCTGAACACTGAAGCTTTCTTT	CSARDSITDLNTEAFF
-	TRBD1	TRBV12-3/TRBV12-4	TRBJ2-3	TGTGCCAGCAGTCATGACCAGACAGGGGCAGATACGCAGTATTTT	CASSHDQTGADTQYF
-	TRBD2	TRBV3-1	TRBJ2-1	TGTGCCAGCAGGCCTAGCGGGGGATCCTACAATGAGCAGTTCTTC	CASRPSGGSYNEQFF
-	TRBD2	TRBV19	TRBJ2-1	TGTGCCAGTACCACCGCCGGGACTAGCGGCGGAAGCTCCTACAATGAGCAGTTCTTC	CASTTAGTSGGSSYNEQFF
-	-	TRBV12-5	TRBJ2-7	TGTGCTAGTGGTTCCACAGGGATTTTCTCCTACGAGCAGTACTTC	CASGSTGIFSYEQYF
once	TRBD1	TRBV5-4	TRBJ1-4	TGTGCCAGCAGCTTGACCAGAGGGGACAGGGATTTGAAGAGGGGAACTAATGAAAAACTGTTTTTT	CASSLTRGDRDLKRGTNEKLFF
-	TRBD1	TRBV5-1	TRBJ1-2	TGCGCCAGCAGCTCGTCTCAGGGGGGCTATGGCTACACCTTC	CASSSSQGGYGYTF
-	TRBD2	TRBV5-1	TRBJ2-1	TGCGCCAGCAGCCCGGGGGGGACGGCGTCGGTCTCCTACAATGAGCAGTTCTTC	CASSPGGTASVSYNEQFF
-	-	TRBV19	TRBJ2-7	TGTGCCAGTAGTAGGAGACAGACGTACTCCTACGAGCAGTACTTC	CASSRRQTYSYEQYF
-	TRBD1	TRBV14	TRBJ2-7	TGTGCCAGCAGCCAAGGGACAGGAGCACGATTCGATAATCTCTACGAGCAGTACTTC	CASSQGTGARFDNLYEQYF